Each of the 3 T cell receptor beta chains below was sequenced from the same sample in a study of T-cell reconstitution after alpha-beta-depleted transplantation in children (dated by TCRdb to the mid-2010s). The library came from PCR. TCRdb lists the instrument as Illumina HiSeq 2500. TCR library preparation used molecular barcoding, with unique molecular identifiers applied to normalize quantification of the TCRbeta repertoire. TCRdb ran its own pipeline on the public reads, namely fastp trimming at Q25 and MiXCR clone calling, and kept in-frame beta chains. Identical CDR3 proteins give one entry, which carries the most common genes and DNA. This sample holds some 240,000 distinct CDR3 sequences; 12% were observed only once. The ten largest clones represent about 2.6% of the sample. Source: PBMCs from the stem cell graft donor, taken from the stem cell graft. The receptors here all came from a human donor who donated a stem cell graft to a child with acute lymphoblastic leukemia.

In this sample, this clonotype turned up a few times. The chain has TRBV14 and TRBJ2-1, with D possibly being TRBD1 (6 bases). The CDR3 spans 14 residues. V lost 5 bases and J lost 0, with 8 bases in between. Germline V gives CDR1 SGHDN, CDR2 FVKESK. The CDR3 coding sequence is TGTGCCAGCAGCAGGACAGTCTCCTACAATGAGCAGTTCTTC. Translated, it gives CASSRTVSYNEQFF.

Worth noting for this clonotype: A clone one base away is much larger, so this may be a read error. Because it lacks the conserved phenylalanine or tryptophan at the end, this CDR3 is likely a read error. The rearrangement links TRBV7-2 to TRBJ2-1; 10 bases are shared with TRBD1. This CDR3 is 16 amino acids long. Trimming took 3 bases from V and 5 from J; bases not matched to a gene: 7. Germline V CDR1 and CDR2: SGHTA, FQGNSA. The CDR3 sequence: CASSFSSGTGDNEQFS. CDR3 in DNA: TGTGCCAGCAGCTTTTCATCCGGGACAGGGGACAATGAGCAGTTCTCC.

This clonotype was recorded at least ten times. The V and J genes are TRBV12-3 or TRBV12-4 and TRBJ2-3; possibly TRBD2 for D (6 bases). Trimming cost V 6 bases and J 5 bases, with 18 bases left between them. The CDR3 extends over 15 amino acids. The CDR3 nucleotides are TGTGCCAGCAGAACGATCGGGGGAGGCCTAGATACGCAGTATTTT. Its protein product is CASRTIGGGLDTQYF.